One and the same sample provided the 3 T cell receptor beta chains below, sequenced in a study of STAT3 mutations in large granular lymphocyte leukemia. The study, taken as a whole, reports: At least one immunodominant TCR beta clonotype appeared in every T-cell large granular lymphocyte leukemia patient.

These TCRs' antigens remain unknown. TCRdb's copy holds only in-frame clones and misses some; the assay was immunoSEQ multiplex PCR. The sample records several thousand clones, 55% being singletons. The source material was peripheral blood mononuclear cells. Receptor source: a male patient aged 50 to 60 with T-cell large granular lymphocyte leukemia. Some clones in this sample may be carry-over from other donors' samples.

J is TRBJ2-7 and V is TRBV5-1; D remains ambiguous. Trimming left V 0 bases short and J 0 bases short, with 7 bases between. CDR1 SGHRS and CDR2 YFSETQ come from the germline V gene. The CDR3 has 14 residues. The CDR3 is CASSLAGFSYEQYF. The DNA for the CDR3 is TGCGCCAGCAGCTTGGCCGGATTCTCCTACGAGCAGTACTTC. The whole variable domain, remainder taken from reference TRBV5-1 and TRBJ2-7, is KAGVTQTPRYLIKTRGQQVTLSCSPISGHRSVSWYQQTPGQGLQFLFEYFSETQRNKGNFPGRFSGRQFSNSRSEMNVSTLELGDSALYLCASSLAGFSYEQYFGPGTRLTVT.

The rearrangement links TRBV20-1 to TRBJ2-7; no reliable D call. V was trimmed by 5 bases and J by 7 bases, leaving 12 bases between them. The CDR3 runs to 11 residues. CDR1 DFQATT and CDR2 SNEGSKA come from the germline V gene (reference sequence). For the CDR3, the DNA is TGCAGTGCTTCCCCTGGGCCTGAGCAGTACTTC. Amino acid sequence: CSASPGPEQYF.

This clone was counted only a few times. The chain joins TRBV18 to TRBJ2-7; TRBD1 agrees at 7 bases. Trimming removed 2 bases from V and 3 bases from J; junction bases left unmatched: 4. The germline V gene has CDR1 KGHSH and CDR2 LQKENI. CDR3 length: 14 residues. CDR3: CASSPRQGDYEQYF. CDR3 nucleotides: TGTGCCAGCTCACCAAGGCAGGGGGACTACGAGCAGTACTTC.